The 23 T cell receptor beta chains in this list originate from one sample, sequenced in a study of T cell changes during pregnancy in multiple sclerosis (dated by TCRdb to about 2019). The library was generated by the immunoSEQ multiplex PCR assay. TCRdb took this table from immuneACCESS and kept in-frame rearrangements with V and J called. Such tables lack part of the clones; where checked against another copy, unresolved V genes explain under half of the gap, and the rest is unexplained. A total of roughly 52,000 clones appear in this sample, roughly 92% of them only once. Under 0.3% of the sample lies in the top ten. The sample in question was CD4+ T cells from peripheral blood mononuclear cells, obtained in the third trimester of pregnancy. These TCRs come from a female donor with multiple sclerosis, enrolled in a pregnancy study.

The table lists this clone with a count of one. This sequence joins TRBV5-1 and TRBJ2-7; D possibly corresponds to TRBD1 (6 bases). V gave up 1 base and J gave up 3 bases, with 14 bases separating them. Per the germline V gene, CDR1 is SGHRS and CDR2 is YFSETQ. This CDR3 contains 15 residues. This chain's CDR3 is CASSLLGAMSYEQYF. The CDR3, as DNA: TGCGCCAGCAGCTTGCTGGGGGCGATGAGCTACGAGCAGTACTTC.

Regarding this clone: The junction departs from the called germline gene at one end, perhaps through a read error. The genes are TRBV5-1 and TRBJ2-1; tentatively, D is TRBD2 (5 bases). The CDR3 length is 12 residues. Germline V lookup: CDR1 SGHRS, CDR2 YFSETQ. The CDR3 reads CASSLVTGERFF. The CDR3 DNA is TGCGCCAGCAGCTTGGTGACCGGGGAGCGGTTCTTC.

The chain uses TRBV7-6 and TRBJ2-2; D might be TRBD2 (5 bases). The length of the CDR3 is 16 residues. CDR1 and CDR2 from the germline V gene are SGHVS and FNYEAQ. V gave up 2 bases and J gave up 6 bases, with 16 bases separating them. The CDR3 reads CASSLLQSGRAGELFF. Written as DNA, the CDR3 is TGTGCCAGCAGCTTATTACAGAGCGGAAGGGCCGGGGAGCTGTTTTTT.

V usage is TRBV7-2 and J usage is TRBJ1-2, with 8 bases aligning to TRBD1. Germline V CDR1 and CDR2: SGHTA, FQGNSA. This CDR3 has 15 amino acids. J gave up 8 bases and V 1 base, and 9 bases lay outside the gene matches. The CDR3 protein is CASSLDSRGLGGYTF. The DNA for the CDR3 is TGTGCCAGCAGCTTAGACAGCAGGGGGCTGGGGGGCTACACCTTC.

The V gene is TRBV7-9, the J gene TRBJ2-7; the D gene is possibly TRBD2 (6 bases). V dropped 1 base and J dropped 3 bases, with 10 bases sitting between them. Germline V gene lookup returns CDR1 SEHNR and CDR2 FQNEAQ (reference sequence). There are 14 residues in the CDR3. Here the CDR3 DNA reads TGTGCCAGCAGCTTAGACTTCGGGGGCTACGAGCAGTACTTC. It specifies CASSLDFGGYEQYF.

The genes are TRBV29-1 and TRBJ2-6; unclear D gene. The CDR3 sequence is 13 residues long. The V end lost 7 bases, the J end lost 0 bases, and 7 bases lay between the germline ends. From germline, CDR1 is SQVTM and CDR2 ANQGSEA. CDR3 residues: CSGSVSGANVLTF. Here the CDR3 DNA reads TGCAGCGGGTCGGTCTCTGGGGCCAACGTCCTGACTTTC. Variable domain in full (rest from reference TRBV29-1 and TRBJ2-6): SAVISQKPSRDICQRGTSLTIQCQVDSQVTMMFWYRQQPGQSLTLIATANQGSEATYESGFVIDKFPISRPNLTFSTLTVSNMSPEDSSIYLCSGSVSGANVLTFGAGSRLTVL.

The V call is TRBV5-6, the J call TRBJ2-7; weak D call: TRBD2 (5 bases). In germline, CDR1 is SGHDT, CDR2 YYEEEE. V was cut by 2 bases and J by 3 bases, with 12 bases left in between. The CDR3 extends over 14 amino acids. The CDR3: CASSFFGRDYEQYF. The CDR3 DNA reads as TGTGCCAGCAGCTTTTTTGGACGGGACTACGAGCAGTACTTC.

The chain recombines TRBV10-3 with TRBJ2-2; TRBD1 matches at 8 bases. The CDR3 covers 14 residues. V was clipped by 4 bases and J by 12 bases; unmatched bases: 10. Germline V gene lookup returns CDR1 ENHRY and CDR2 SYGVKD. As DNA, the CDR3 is TGTGCCATCAGTGGGGGACAGGCTCAGGGGCAGCTGTTTTTT. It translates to CAISGGQAQGQLFF.

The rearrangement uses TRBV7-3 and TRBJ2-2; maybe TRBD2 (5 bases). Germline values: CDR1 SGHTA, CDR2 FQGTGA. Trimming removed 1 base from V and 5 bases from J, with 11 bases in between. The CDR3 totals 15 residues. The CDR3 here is CASSLNPPGTGELFF. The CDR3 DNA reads TGTGCCAGCAGCTTAAACCCTCCGGGGACCGGGGAGCTGTTTTTT.

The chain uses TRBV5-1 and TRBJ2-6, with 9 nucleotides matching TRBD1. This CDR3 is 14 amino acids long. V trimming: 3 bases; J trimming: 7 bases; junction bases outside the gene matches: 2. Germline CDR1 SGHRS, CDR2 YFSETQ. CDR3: CASSSTGGANVLTF. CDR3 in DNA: TGCGCCAGCAGCTCGACAGGGGGAGCCAACGTCCTGACTTTC.

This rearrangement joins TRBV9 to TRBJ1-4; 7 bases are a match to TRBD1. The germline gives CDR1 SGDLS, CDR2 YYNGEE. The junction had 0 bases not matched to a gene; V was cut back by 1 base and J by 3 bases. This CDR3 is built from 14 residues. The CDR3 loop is CASSVQGANEKLFF. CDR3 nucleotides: TGTGCCAGCAGCGTACAGGGGGCTAATGAAAAACTGTTTTTT.

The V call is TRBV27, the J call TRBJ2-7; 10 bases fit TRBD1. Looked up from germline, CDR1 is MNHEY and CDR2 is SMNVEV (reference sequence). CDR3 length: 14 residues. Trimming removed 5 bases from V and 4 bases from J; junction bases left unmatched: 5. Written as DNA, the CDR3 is TGTGCCAGCAGTCCGGACAGGGGGTGGTACGAGCAGTACTTC. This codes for CASSPDRGWYEQYF.

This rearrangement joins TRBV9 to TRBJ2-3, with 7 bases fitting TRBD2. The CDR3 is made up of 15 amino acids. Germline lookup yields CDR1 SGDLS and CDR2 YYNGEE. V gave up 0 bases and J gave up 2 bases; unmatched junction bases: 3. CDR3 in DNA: TGTGCCAGCAGCGTAGACCTAGCGGACACAGATACGCAGTATTTT. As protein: CASSVDLADTDTQYF.

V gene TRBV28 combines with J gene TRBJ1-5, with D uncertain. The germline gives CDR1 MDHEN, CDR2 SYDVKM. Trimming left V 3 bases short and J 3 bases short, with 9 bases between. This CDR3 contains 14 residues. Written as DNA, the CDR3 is TGTGCCAGCAGTTTGGTACAGATCAATCAGCCCCAGCATTTT. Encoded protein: CASSLVQINQPQHF.

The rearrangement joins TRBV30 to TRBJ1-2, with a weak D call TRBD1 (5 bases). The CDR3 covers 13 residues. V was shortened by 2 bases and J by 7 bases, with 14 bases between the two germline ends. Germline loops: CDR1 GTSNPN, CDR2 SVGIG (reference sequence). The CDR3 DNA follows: TGTGCCTGGAGTCGCCAGGGTTTAGGTGGCTACACCTTC. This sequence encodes CAWSRQGLGGYTF.

In DNA, the CDR3 is TGCGCCAGCAGCTTGTCCGGGGTCGAAAAACTGTTTTTT. As protein: CASSLSGVEKLFF. The chain employs TRBV5-1 and TRBJ1-4; D is undetermined. There are 13 residues in the CDR3. V lost 1 base and J 8 bases, leaving 9 bases between the germline ends. Germline CDR1 is SGHRS and CDR2 is YFSETQ.

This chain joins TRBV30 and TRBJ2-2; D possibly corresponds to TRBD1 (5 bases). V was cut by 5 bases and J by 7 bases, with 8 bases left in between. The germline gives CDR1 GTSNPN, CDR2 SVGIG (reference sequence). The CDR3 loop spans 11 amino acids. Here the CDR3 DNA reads TGTGCCTGGGACCAGGGCGGGGAGCTGTTTTTT. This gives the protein CAWDQGGELFF.

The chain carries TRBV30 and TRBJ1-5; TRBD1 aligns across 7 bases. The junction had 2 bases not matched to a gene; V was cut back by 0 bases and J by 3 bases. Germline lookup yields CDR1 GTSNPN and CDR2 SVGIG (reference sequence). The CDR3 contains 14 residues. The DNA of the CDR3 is TGTGCCTGGAGTGTAGGGACAGACAATCAGCCCCAGCATTTT. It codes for CAWSVGTDNQPQHF.

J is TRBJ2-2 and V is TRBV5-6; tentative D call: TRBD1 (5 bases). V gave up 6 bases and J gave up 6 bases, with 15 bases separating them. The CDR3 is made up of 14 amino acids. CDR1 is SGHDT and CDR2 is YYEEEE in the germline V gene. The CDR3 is CASNSLRTPGELFF. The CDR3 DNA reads TGTGCCAGCAACTCCCTCCGGACACCCGGGGAGCTGTTTTTT.

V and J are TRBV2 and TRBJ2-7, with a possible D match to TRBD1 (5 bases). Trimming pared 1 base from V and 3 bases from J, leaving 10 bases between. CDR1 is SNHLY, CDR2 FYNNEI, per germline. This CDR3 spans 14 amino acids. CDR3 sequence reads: CASSEGPRGYEQYF. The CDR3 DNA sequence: TGTGCCAGCAGTGAAGGGCCTAGGGGCTACGAGCAGTACTTC.

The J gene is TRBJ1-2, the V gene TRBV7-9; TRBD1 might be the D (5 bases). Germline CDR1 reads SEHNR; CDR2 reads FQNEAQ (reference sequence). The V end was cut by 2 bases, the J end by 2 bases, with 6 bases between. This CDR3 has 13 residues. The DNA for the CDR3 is TGTGCCAGCAGCTTAAGACAGAACTATGGCTACACCTTC. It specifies CASSLRQNYGYTF. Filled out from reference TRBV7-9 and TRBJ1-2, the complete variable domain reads DTGVSQNPRHKITKRGQNVTFRCDPISEHNRLYWYRQTLGQGPEFLTYFQNEAQLEKSRLLSDRFSAERPKGSFSTLEIQRTEQGDSAMYLCASSLRQNYGYTFGSGTRLTVV.

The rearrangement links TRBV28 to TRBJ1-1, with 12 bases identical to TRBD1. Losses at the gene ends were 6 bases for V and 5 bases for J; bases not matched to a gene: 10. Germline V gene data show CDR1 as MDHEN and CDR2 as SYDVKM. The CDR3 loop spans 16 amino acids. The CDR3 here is CASSHPGQGAGTEAFF. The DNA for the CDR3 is TGTGCCAGCAGCCACCCGGGACAGGGGGCAGGGACTGAAGCTTTCTTT.

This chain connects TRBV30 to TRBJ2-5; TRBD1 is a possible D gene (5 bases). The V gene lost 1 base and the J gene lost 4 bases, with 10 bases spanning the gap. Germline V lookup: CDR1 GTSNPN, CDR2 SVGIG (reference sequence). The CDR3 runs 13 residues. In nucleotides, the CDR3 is TGTGCCTGGAGTGGCACAGGCAGAGAGACCCAGTACTTC. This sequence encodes CAWSGTGRETQYF.